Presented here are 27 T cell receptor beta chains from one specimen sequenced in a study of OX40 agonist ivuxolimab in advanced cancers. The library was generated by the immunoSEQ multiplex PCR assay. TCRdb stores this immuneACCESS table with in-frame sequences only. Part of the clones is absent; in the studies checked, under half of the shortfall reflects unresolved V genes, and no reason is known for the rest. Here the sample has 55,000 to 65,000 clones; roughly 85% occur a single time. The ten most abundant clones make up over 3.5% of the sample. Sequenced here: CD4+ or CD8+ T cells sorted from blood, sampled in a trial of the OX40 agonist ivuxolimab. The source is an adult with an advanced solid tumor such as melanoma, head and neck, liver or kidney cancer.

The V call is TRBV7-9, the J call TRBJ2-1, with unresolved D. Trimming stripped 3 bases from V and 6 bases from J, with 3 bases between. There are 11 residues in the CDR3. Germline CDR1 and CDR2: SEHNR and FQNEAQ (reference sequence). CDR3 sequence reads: CASSFPNEQFF. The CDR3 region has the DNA TGTGCCAGCAGCTTTCCCAATGAGCAGTTCTTC.

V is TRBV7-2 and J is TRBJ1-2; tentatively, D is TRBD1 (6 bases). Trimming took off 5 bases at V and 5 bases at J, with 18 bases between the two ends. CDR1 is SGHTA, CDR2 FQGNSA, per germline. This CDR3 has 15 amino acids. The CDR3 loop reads CASSPPGGGRYGYTF. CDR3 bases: TGTGCCAGCAGCCCCCCGGGCGGGGGCAGGTATGGCTACACCTTC.

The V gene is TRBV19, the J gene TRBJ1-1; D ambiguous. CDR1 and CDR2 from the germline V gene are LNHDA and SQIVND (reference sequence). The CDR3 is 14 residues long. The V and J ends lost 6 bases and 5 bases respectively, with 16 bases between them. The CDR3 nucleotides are TGTGCCAGTAGGCGGACGGTGGGGAGGACTGAAGCTTTCTTT. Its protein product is CASRRTVGRTEAFF.

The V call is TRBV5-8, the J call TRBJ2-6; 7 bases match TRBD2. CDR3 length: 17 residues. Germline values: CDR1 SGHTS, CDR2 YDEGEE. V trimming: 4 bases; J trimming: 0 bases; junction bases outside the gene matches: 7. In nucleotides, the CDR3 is TGTGCCAGCAGCAGGGGAGGGCCCCGCTCTGGGGCCAACGTCCTGACTTTC. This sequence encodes CASSRGGPRSGANVLTF.

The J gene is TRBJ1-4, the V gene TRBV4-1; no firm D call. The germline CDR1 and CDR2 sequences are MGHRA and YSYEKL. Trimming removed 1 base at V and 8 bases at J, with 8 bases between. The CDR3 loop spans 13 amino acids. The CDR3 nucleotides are TGCGCCAGCAGCCAAGTCGACGGCGAAAAACTGTTTTTT. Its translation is CASSQVDGEKLFF.

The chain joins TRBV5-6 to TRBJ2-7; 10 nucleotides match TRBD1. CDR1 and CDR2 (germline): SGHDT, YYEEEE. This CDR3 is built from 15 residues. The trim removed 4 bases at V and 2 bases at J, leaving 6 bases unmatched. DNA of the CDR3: TGTGCCAGCAGCATACGGGACAGGGGCCCCTACGAGCAGTACTTC. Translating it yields CASSIRDRGPYEQYF.

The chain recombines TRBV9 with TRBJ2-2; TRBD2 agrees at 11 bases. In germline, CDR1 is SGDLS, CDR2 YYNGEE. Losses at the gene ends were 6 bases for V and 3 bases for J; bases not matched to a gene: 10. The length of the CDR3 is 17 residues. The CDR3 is CASNKMSSGGYTGELFF. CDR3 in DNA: TGTGCCAGCAACAAGATGTCTAGCGGGGGGTACACCGGGGAGCTGTTTTTT.

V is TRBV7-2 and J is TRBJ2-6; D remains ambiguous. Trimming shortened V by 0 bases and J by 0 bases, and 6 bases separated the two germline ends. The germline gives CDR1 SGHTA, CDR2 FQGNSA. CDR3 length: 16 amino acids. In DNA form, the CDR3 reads TGTGCCAGCAGCTTAGCATGGTCCTCTGGGGCCAACGTCCTGACTTTC. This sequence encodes CASSLAWSSGANVLTF. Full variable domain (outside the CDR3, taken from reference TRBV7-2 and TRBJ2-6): GAGVSQSPSNKVTEKGKDVELRCDPISGHTALYWYRQSLGQGLEFLIYFQGNSAPDKSGLPSDRFSAERTGGSVSTLTIQRTQQEDSAVYLCASSLAWSSGANVLTFGAGSRLTVL.

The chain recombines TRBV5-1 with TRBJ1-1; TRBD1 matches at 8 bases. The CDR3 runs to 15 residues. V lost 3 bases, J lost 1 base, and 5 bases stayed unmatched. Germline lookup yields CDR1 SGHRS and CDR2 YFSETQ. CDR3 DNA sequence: TGCGCCAGCAGCTCCTACAGGGGGTGGAACACTGAAGCTTTCTTT. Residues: CASSSYRGWNTEAFF.

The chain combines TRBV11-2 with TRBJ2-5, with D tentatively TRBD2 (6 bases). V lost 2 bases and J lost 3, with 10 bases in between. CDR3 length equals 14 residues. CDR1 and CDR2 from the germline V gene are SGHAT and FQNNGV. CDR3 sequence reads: CASSLSPGEETQYF. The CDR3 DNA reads TGTGCCAGCAGCTTATCCCCGGGGGAAGAGACCCAGTACTTC.

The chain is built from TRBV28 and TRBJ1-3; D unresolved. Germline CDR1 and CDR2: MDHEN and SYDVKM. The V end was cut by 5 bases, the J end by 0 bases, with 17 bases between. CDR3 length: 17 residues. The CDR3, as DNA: TGTGCCAGCAGTCTACACAGTTTCGGGTACTCTGGAAACACCATATATTTT. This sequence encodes CASSLHSFGYSGNTIYF.

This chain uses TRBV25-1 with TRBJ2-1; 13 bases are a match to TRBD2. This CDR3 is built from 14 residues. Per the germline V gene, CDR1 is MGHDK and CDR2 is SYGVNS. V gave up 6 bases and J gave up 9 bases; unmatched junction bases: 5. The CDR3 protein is CASRPGLAGAEQFF. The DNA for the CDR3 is TGTGCCAGCAGACCAGGACTAGCGGGGGCTGAGCAGTTCTTC.

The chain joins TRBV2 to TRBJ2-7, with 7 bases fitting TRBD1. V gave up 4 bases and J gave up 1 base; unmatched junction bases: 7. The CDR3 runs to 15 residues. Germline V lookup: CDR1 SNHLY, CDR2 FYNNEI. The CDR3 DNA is TGTGCCAGCAGTGTGGGTGGGACAGATTCCTACGAGCAGTACTTC. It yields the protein CASSVGGTDSYEQYF.

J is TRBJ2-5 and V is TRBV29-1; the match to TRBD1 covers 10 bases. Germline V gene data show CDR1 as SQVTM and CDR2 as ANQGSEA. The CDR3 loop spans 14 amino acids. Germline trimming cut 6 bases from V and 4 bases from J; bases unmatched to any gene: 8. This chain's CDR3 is CSVAGTGAGETQYF. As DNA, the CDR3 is TGCAGCGTGGCCGGGACAGGGGCCGGAGAGACCCAGTACTTC.

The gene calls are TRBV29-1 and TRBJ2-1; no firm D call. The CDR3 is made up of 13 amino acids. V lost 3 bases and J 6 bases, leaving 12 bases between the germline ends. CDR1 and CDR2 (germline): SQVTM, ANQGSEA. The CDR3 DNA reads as TGCAGCGTTGATTTACAGCGATCCAATGAGCAGTTCTTC. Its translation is CSVDLQRSNEQFF.

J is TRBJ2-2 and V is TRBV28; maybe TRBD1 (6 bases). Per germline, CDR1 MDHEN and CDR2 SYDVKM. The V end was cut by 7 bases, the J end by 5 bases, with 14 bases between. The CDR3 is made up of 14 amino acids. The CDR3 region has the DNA TGTGCCAGCACAAAGGGGGAGCGGACCGGGGAGCTGTTTTTT. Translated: CASTKGERTGELFF.

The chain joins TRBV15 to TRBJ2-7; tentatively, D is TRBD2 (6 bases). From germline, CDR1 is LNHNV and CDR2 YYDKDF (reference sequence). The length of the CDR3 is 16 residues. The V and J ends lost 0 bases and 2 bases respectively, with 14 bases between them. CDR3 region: CATSRDRREPTYEQYF. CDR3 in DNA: TGTGCCACCAGCAGAGATCGGCGGGAACCCACCTACGAGCAGTACTTC.

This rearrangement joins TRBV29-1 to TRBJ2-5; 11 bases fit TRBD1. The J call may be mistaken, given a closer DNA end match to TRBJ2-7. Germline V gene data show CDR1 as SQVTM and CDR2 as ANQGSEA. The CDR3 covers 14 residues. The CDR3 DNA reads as TGCAGCGTTGAAGACCGGACAGGGGGCAACGAGCAGTACTTC. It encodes CSVEDRTGGNEQYF.

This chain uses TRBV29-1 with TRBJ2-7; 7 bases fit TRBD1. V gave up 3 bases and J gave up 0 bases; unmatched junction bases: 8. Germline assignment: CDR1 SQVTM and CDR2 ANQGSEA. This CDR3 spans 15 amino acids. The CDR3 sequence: CSVDKSTGSSYEQYF. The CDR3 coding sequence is TGCAGCGTTGACAAGTCGACAGGGAGCTCCTACGAGCAGTACTTC.

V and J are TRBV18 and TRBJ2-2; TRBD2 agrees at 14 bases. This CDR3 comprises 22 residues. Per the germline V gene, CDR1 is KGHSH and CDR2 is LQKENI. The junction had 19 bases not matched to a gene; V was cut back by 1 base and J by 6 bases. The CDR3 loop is CASSPRRLAGGPNLNQPGELFF. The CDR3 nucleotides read TGTGCCAGCTCACCACGCCGACTAGCGGGAGGGCCTAACCTAAACCAACCCGGGGAGCTGTTTTTT. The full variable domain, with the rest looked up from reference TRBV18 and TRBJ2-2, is NAGVMQNPRHLVRRRGQEARLRCSPMKGHSHVYWYRQLPEEGLKFMVYLQKENIIDESGMPKERFSAEFPKEGPSILRIQQVVRGDSAAYFCASSPRRLAGGPNLNQPGELFFGEGSRLTVL.

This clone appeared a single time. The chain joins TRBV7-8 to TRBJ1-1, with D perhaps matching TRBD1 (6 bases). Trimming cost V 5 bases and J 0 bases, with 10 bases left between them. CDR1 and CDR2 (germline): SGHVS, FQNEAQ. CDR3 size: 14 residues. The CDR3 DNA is TGTGCCAGCAGCAAGACAGGATTGAACACTGAAGCTTTCTTT. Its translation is CASSKTGLNTEAFF.

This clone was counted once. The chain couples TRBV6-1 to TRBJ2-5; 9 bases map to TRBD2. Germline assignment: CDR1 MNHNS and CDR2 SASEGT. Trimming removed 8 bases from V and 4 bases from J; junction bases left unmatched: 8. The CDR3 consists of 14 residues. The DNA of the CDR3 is TGTGCCAGCGGAGGCGGGGGGGCATCAGAGACCCAGTACTTC. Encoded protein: CASGGGGASETQYF.

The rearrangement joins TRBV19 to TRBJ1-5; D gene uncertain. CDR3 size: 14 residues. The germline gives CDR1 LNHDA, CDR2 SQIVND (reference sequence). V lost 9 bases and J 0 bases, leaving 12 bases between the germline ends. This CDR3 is CASENINSNQPQHF. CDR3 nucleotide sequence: TGTGCCAGCGAGAACATAAATAGCAATCAGCCCCAGCATTTT.

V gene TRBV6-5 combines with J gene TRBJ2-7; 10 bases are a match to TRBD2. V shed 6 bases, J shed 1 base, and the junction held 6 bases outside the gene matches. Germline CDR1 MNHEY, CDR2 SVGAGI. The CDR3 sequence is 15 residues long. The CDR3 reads CASRPGTSVSYEQYF. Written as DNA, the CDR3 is TGTGCCAGCAGGCCGGGGACTAGCGTTTCCTACGAGCAGTACTTC.

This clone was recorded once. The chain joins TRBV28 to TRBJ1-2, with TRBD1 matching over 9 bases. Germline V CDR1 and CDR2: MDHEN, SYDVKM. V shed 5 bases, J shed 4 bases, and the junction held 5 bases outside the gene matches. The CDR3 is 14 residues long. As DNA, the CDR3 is TGTGCCAGCAGTGAAGGACAGGGGTTCTATGGCTACACCTTC. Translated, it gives CASSEGQGFYGYTF.

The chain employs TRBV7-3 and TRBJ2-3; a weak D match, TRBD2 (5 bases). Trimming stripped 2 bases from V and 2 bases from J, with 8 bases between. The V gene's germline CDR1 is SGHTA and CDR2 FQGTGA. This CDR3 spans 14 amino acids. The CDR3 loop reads CASSLGGYTDTQYF. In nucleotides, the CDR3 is TGTGCCAGCAGCTTAGGAGGATACACAGATACGCAGTATTTT.

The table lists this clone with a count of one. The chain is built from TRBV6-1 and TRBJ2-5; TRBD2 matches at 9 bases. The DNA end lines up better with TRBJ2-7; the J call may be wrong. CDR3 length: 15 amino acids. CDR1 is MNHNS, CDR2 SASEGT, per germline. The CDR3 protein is CASSETSGLGDEQYF. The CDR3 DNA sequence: TGTGCCAGCAGTGAGACTAGCGGCCTAGGGGACGAGCAGTACTTC.